A selection of T cell receptor beta chains follows, all from one sample in a study of T cell responses to AZD1222 COVID-19 vaccine. Libraries were prepared by immunoSEQ multiplex PCR; TCRdb keeps only in-frame clonotypes and omits some of them. The sample has roughly 99,000 clones, roughly 90% seen once. The input for sequencing was peripheral blood, taken on day 0 of AZD1222 vaccination. Source of these receptors: an adult in good health. The CDR3 runs from the conserved cysteine through the conserved F or W. D genes are given only for firm matches. Clone size is stated in some rows and not others, as once, few, many or a class when expanded.

>TRBJ2-2|TRBV5-1|NA|NA
CASSFQTDTGELFF
TGCGCCAGCAGCTTTCAGACCGACACCGGGGAGCTGTTTTTT
>TRBJ2-7|TRBV4-2|NA|NA
CASSQPSGNSYEQYF
TGTGCCAGCAGCCAACCAAGCGGTAACTCCTACGAGCAGTACTTC
>TRBJ2-3|TRBV24-1|few|NA
CATSQGYTQYF
TGTGCCACCAGCCAGGGATATACGCAGTATTTT
>TRBJ2-1|TRBV5-1|NA|TRBD1
CASSPGTGGTAKATNEQFF
TGCGCCAGCAGCCCAGGGACAGGGGGCACGGCAAAAGCGACCAATGAGCAGTTCTTC
>TRBJ2-1|TRBV11-3|NA|NA
CASSLPGTYRLFYNEQFF
TGTGCCAGCAGCTTACCCGGGACTTACCGTCTATTCTACAATGAGCAGTTCTTC
>TRBJ1-2|TRBV30|NA|NA
CAWTAEALAYGYTF
TGTGCCTGGACGGCTGAGGCCCTCGCATATGGCTACACCTTC
>TRBJ2-2|TRBV19|NA|NA
CASSIRGESGELFF
TGTGCCAGTAGTATTAGGGGCGAGTCCGGGGAGCTGTTTTTT
>TRBJ1-2|TRBV6-5|NA|TRBD1
CASSQTGDGYTF
TGTGCCAGCAGCCAAACAGGGGATGGCTACACCTTC
>TRBJ2-2|TRBV4-2|NA|NA
CASSQEEYAGSGTGELFF
TGTGCCAGCAGCCAAGAAGAGTATGCCGGGTCCGGCACCGGGGAGCTGTTTTTT
>TRBJ1-1|TRBV7-9|NA|NA
CASSLVGSKNTEAFF
TGTGCCAGCAGCTTAGTGGGCAGTAAGAACACTGAAGCTTTCTTT
>TRBJ2-7|TRBV25-1|NA|NA
CASGTFRWQYF
TGTGCCAGTGGGACCTTCCGGTGGCAGTACTTC
>TRBJ2-3|TRBV9|NA|NA
CASSVGPDTDTQYF
TGTGCCAGCAGCGTAGGCCCGGACACAGATACGCAGTATTTT